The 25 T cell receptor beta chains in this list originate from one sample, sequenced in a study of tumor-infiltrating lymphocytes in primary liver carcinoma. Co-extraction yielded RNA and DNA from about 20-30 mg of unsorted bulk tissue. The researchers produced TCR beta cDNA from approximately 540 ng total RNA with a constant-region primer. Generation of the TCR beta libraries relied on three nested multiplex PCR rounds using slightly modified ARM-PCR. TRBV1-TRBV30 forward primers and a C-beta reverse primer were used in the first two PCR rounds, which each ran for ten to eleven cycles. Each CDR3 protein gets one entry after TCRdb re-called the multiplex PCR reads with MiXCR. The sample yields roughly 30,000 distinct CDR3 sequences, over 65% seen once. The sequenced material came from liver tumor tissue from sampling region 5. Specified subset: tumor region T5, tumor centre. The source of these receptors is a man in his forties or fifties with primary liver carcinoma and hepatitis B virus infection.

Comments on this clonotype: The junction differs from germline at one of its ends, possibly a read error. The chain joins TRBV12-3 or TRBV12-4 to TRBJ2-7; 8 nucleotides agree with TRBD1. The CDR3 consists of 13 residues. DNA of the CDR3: TGTGCCGGCAGTGACAGGGGAGACAACGAGCAGTACTTC. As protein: CAGSDRGDNEQYF.

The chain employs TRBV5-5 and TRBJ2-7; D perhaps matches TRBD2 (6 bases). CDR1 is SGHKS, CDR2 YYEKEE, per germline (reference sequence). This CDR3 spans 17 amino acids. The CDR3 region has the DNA TGTACTAGCAGCTTGGAGCAACACCTGACTCAGCCCTACGAGCAGTACTTC. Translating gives CTSSLEQHLTQPYEQYF.

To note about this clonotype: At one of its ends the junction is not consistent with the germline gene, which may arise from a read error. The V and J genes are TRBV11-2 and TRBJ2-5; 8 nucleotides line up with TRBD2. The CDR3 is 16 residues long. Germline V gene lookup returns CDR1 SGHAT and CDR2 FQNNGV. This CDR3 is CACSQTPGGGKEIQYF. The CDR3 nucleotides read TGTGCCTGCAGCCAAACTCCTGGCGGGGGGAAAGAAATCCAGTACTTT. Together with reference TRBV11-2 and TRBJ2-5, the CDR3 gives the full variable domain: EAGVAQSPRYKIIEKRQSVAFWCNPISGHATLYWYQQILGQGPKLLIQFQNNGVVDDSQLPKDRFSAERLKGVDSTLKIQPAKLEDSAVYLCACSQTPGGGKEIQYFGPGTRLLVL.

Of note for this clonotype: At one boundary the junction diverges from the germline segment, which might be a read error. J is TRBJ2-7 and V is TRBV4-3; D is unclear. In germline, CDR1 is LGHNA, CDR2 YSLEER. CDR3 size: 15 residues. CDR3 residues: CASSQDQEIPYEQYF. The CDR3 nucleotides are TGCGCCAGCAGCCAAGATCAGGAGATTCCCTATGAGCAGTACTTC.

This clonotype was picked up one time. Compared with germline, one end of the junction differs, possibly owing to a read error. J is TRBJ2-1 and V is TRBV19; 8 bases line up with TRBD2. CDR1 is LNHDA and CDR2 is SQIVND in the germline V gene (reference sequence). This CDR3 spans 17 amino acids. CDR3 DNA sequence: TGTGCCAGTAGTACGGTCTATGGAGCGGGAGTGTACAATGAGCAGTGCTTC. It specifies CASSTVYGAGVYNEQCF.

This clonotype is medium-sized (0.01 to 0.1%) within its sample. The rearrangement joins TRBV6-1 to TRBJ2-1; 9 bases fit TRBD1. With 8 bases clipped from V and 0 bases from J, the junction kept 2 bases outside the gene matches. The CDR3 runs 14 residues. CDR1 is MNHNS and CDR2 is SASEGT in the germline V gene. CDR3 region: CASRDRASYNEQFF. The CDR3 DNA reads TGTGCCAGCCGGGACAGGGCCTCCTACAATGAGCAGTTCTTC.

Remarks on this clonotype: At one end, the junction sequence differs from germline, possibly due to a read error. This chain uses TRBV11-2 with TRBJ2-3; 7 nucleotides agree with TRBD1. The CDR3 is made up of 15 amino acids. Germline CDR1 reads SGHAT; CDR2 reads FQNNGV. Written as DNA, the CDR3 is TGCGCCAGCAGCGTATTACAGGGGAGCGCAGATGCGCAGTATTTT. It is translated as CASSVLQGSADAQYF. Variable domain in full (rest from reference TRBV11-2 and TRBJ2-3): EAGVAQSPRYKIIEKRQSVAFWCNPISGHATLYWYQQILGQGPKLLIQFQNNGVVDDSQLPKDRFSAERLKGVDSTLKIQPAKLEDSAVYLCASSVLQGSADAQYFGPGTRLTVL.

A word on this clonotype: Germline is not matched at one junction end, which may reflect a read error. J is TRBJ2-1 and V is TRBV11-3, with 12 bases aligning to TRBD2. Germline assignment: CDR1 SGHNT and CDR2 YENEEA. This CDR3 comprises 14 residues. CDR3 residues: CASSLETSGSRQFF. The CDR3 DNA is TGTGCCAGCAGCCTAGAGACTAGCGGGAGTCGGCAGTTCTTC. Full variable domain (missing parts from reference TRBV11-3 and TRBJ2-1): EAGVVQSPRYKIIEKKQPVAFWCNPISGHNTLYWYLQNLGQGPELLIRYENEEAVDDSQLPKDRFSAERLKGVDSTLKIQPAELGDSAVYLCASSLETSGSRQFFGPGTRLTVL.

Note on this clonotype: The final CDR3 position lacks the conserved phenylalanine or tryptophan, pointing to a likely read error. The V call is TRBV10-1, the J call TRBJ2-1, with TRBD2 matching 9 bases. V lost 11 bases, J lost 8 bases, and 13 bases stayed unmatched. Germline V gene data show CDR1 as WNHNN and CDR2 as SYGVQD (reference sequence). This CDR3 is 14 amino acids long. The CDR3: CAGTFGSGSHEQFL. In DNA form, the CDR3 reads TGCGCCGGCACATTCGGTAGCGGGAGTCATGAGCAGTTCCTC.

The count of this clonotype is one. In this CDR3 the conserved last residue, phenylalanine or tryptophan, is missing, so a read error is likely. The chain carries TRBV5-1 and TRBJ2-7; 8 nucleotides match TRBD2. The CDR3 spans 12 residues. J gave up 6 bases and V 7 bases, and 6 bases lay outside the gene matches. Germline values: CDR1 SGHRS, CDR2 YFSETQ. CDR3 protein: CASVTSATEQYL. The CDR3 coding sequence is TGCGCCAGCGTGACTAGCGCGACCGAGCAGTACCTC.

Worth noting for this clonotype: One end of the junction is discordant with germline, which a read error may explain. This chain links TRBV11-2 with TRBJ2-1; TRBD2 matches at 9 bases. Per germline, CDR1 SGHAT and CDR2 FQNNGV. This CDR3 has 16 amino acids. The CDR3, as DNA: TGTGTCGGCAGCTTAGAGCTCCTAGCGGGAATGAATGAGCAGATCTTC. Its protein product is CVGSLELLAGMNEQIF.

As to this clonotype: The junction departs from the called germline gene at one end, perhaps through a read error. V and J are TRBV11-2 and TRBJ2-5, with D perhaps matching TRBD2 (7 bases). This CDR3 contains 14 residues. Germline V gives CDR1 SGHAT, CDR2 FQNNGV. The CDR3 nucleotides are TGTGCCAGTAGCTCGGGTCAGGGGAGGGAGGCCCAGTACTTC. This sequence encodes CASSSGQGREAQYF.

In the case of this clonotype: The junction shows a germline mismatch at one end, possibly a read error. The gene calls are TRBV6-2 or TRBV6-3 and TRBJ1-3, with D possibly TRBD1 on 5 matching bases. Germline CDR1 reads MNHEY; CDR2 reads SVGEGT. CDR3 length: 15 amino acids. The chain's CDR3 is CASSYPGPWSDIIYF. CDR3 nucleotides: TGTGCCAGCAGTTACCCGGGACCGTGGTCGGACATCATATATTTC.

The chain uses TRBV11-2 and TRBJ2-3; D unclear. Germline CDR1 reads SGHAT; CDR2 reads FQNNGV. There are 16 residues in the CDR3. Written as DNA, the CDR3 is TGTGCTAGCTGCCGACAACCCATCAACCCCACTGATACGCAGTATTTT. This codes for CASCRQPINPTDTQYF.

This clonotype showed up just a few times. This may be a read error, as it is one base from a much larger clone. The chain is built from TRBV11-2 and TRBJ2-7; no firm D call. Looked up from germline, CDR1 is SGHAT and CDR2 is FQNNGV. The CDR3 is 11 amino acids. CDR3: CAGSPVSEQYF. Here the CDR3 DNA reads TGTGCCGGCAGTCCAGTCAGTGAGCAGTACTTC.

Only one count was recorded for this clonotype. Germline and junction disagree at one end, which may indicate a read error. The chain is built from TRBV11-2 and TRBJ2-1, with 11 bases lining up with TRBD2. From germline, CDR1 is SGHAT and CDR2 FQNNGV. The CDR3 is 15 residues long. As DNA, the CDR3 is TGTGCCAGCTGCATTCTAGCGGGGGGATACAATGAGCGGTTCTTC. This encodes CASCILAGGYNERFF.

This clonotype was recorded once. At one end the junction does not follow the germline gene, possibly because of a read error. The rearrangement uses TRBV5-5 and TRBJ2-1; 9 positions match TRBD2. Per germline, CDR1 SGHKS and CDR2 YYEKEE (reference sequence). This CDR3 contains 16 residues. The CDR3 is CASSYQTSGTYNGQFF. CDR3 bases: TGTGCCAGCAGCTATCAGACTAGCGGAACATACAATGGGCAGTTCTTC.

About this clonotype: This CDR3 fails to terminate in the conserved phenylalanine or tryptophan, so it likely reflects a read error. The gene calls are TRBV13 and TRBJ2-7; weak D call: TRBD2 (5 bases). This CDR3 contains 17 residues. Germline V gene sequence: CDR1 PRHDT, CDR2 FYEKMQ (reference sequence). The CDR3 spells CASSLQLSRRTAYDQYL. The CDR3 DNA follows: TGTGCCAGCAGCCTACAACTTAGCAGGAGGACGGCCTACGACCAGTACTTA.

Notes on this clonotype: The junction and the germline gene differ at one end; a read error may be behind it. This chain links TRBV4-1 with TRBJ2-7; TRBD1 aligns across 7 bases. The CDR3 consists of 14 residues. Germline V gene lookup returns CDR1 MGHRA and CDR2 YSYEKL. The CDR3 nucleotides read TGCGCAAGCAGCCAGGCAGGACAGGCCTACGAGCAGCACTTC. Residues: CASSQAGQAYEQHF.

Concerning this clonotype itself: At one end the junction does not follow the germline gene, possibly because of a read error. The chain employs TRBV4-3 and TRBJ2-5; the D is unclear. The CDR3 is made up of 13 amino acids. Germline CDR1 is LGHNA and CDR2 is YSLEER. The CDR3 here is CASCQVLMAAQYF. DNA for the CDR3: TGCGCCAGCTGCCAAGTCCTAATGGCGGCCCAGTACTTC.

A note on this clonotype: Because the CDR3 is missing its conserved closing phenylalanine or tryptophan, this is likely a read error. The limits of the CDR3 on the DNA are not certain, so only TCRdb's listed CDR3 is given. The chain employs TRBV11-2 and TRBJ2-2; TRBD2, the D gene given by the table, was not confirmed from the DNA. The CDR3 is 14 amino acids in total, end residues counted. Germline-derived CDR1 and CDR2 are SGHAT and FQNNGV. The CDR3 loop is CASSPDYLAGELFL.

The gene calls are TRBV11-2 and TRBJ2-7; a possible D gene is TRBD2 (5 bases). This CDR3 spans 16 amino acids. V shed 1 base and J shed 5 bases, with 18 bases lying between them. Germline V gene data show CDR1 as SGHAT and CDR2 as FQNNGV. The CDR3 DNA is TGTGCCAGCAGCTTAGGTGGGCTTAGCAGGAGGCACGAGCAGTACTTC. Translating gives CASSLGGLSRRHEQYF.

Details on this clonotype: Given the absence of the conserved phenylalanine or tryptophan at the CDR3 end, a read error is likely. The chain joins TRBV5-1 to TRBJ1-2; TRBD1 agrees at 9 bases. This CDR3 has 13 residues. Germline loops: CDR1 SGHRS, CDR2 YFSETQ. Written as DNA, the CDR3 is TGCCCCAGCAGCTTGACAGGGGGCTATGGCTACACCCTC. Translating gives CPSSLTGGYGYTL.

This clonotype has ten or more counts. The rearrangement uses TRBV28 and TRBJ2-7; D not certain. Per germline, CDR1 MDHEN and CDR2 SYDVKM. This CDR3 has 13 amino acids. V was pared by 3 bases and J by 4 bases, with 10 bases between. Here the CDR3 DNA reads TGTGCCAGCAGTTTCGCTACTACTTACGAGCAGTACTTC. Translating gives CASSFATTYEQYF.

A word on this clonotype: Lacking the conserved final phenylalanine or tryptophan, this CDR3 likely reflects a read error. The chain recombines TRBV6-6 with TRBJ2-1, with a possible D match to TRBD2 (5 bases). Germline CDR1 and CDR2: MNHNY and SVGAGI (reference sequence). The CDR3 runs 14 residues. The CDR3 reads CASCYSALAPEQFI. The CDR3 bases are TGTGCCAGCTGTTACTCGGCCCTAGCCCCTGAGCAGTTCATC.